This paragraph reports one T cell receptor beta chain. The target antigen is unknown. This sample is drawn from a study of shared clonotypes between healthy human individuals. Overall study results and limits: Larger estimated richness was generally recorded for naive subsets relative to memory subsets. The represented genetic and exposure-history diversity was limited by the small number of donors. Expectations were that clonotype sharing among donors would be affected by sequencing depth.

Each sample came from a Caucasian adult donor living in Nashville, Tennessee. Clones were read by immunoSEQ multiplex PCR, and TCRdb kept only the in-frame ones, dropping some. In the table there are roughly 2.2 million clones, roughly 90% of which are singletons. The CDR3 spans 14 residues. V gave up 2 bases and J gave up 4 bases, with 11 bases separating them. The germline V gene has CDR1 MDHEN and CDR2 SYDVKM. The source is a man between 18 and 35 years old in good health. Some clones in this sample may be carry-over from other donors' samples. Sequenced: naive CD4+ T cells from PBMCs. As to subset: CD45RA+ positively selected. The chain carries TRBV28 and TRBJ1-2; D is ambiguous. The CDR3 sequence: CASSLVPGVYGYTF. The CDR3 bases are TGTGCCAGCAGTTTAGTTCCGGGTGTCTATGGCTACACCTTC.